This T cell receptor (beta chain) derives from a study of cytomegalovirus exposure and HLA in healthy donors (dated by TCRdb to 2016 to 2017). Concerning the study at large: An earlier analysis of approximately 550 of the donors reported about 250 Gb of sequence data and 100 million to 140 million unique TCR beta sequences from 150 million to 200 million T cells. An early release covering roughly 600 HLA-typed donors comprised approximately 290 gigabases of sequencing data and around 80 million unique TCR sequences. Among the roughly 400 genotyped donors, about 85% belonged to the genetic ancestry cluster associated with self-reported Caucasian donors. The study aimed to test whether signatures of past pathogen exposure could be identified by cataloging public T cell receptors. The T cell repertoires of 666 subjects were profiled by immunosequencing and related to cytomegalovirus serostatus. A separate validation cohort of 90 to 150 different subjects was used in addition to the roughly 700-subject first cohort. The study combined high-throughput TCR immunosequencing, statistical association of individual TCRs with disease status, and machine learning to predict cytomegalovirus infection status. A later analysis re-analyzed previously published TCR beta repertoires from 666 donors and added high-resolution HLA genotyping to study TCR occurrence patterns. In the later analysis, no new phenotypic data were used to find candidate immune exposures; instead, reliance was placed on TCR beta sequences and their occurrence across donors. In an earlier analysis of over 550 of the donors, high-throughput TCR beta sequencing was used to judge whether each TCR beta V gene segment behaved as functional or pseudogenic. Donor age, sex, ethnicity and CMV serostatus were compiled together with the repertoire data. Genome-wide SNP genotypes for about three fifths of the 666 donors were used in a later genetic analysis, which treated that subset as a discovery cohort. Every repertoire in the discovery cohort had been generated on one and the same sequencing platform. Class I and class II HLA loci were covered by the typing at four-digit resolution. Typing coverage varied by locus: roughly 620-630 donors for A, B, C, DRB1 and DQB1; approximately 500 for DQA1; about 570 for DPA1; 400 to 480 for DPB1. Roughly five DR-DQ haplotypes were handled as single units for association and clustering, since linkage in the cohort was strong. On average, around 200,000 unique TCR beta nucleotide sequences were sequenced per donor among 350 to 400 genotyped donors of the cohort, with 15% to 20% of those sequences being non-productive. The investigation overall reported the following: The study listed 164 TCR beta chains as associated with cytomegalovirus. A later genetic analysis associated a missense DCLRE1C variant with V-gene and J-gene trimming of TCR beta chains, and an independent cohort replicated the association. According to a later analysis, most CMV-associated TCR beta chains appeared to be HLA-restricted, and the HLA associations seemed to be driven largely by CMV exposure. A later analysis associated 16,951 TCR beta sequences with specific HLA alleles at a false discovery rate of 0.05. A cluster of highly shared sequence variants was judged likely to represent a technical artifact of the sequencing pipeline. This cohort had only TCR beta chains sequenced, and the lack of alpha or paired-chain data limited which features could be detected. In a later analysis, several top co-occurrence clusters were reported to appear linked to parvovirus B19, influenza, CMV and Epstein-Barr virus. The earlier analysis of about 600 of the donors excluded fewer than 20 rarely observed V segments, including chromosome 9 orphons, because counts were too low. When HLA alleles, especially DR and DQ, strongly co-occurred, attributing TCR associations to individual alleles was difficult. The classifier was reported to diagnose cytomegalovirus status with high specificity and sensitivity in both the original cohort and the validation cohort. Immune exposure information for the cohort was limited to CMV serostatus. Three of the identified cytomegalovirus-associated TCR beta chains were confirmed in vitro to be specific for cytomegalovirus antigens. HLA typing was unavailable for some donors at each locus, so association tests used only the typed subset. Roughly uniform sequencing depth across donors was assumed in presence/absence analyses, although this assumption may not hold. Because the 87-base-pair reads could not distinguish some IMGT-functional V segments, including TRBV6-2 and TRBV6-3, those segments were excluded. Correlated functional status among segregating V segments might be attributable to linkage disequilibrium, but an unknown experimental factor could not be ruled out. Broadly in line with IMGT annotations, most TCR beta V segments showed up in productive rearrangements about 87% or about 30% of the time in an earlier analysis of around 600 of the donors. In a later analysis, the rate of TCR association differed among HLA loci, with DRB1 alleles having the most associated TCRs and HLA-C alleles having the fewest. It was suggested by the authors that the approach could potentially be generalized to other disease states and immunological phenotypes. Across donors, most TCR sequences were observed very rarely, whereas some public TCRs were present in many individuals. A further reported finding was that TCR beta sequences accurately predicted the HLA-A and HLA-B alleles for most subjects in the first cohort. Compared with the 666-donor mean, donors in an Asian-associated ancestry cluster had fewer N-insertions in productive TCRs, according to a later genetic analysis. In a later analysis, HLA-associated TCR beta chains showed more clonal expansion and lower generation probabilities than non-associated chains that were equally common.

In total, 666 healthy bone marrow donors made up the cohort. All cohort members were sampled while nominally healthy, although unrecorded immune exposures were likely present. The donor was CMV seronegative and belonged to the group of 350 or so seronegative cohort members. A peripheral blood sample was provided by each donor, and peripheral blood mononuclear cells were used for TCR beta sequencing. The Qiagen DNeasy Blood Extraction Kit was used to extract genomic DNA from the blood cell samples. CDR1 SGHTS and CDR2 YDEGEE were looked up in the germline V gene. Including the terminal cysteine and phenylalanine, the CDR3 comprises 12 residues. This entry keeps only the CDR3 DNA: 36 bases, framed from base 1. The trim is 5 bases for V and 3 bases for J, with a gap of 9 bases between the germline ends. On this clone: It lacks a known antigen. The input lacks base qualities; no much larger clone sits a single base away.

The library was made by the immunoSEQ multiplex PCR assay. The multiplex PCR relied on a mix of 60 forward primers for TCR Vbeta segments and 13 reverse primers for TCR Jbeta segments. A multiplex PCR assay on genomic DNA amplified the CDR3 region of rearranged TCR beta genes. Amplified TCR beta libraries were sequenced as 87-base-pair reads on the Illumina HiSeq System. For the original study's pipeline: A later analysis counted some 80 million unique TCR beta chains across the 500 to 850 repertoires, and roughly 9.9 million of these chains were shared by at least two donors. A nearest-neighbor algorithm error-corrected the raw reads and collapsed the reads into unique sequences, merging closely related sequences to remove PCR and sequencing errors. V, D and J gene segments were assigned by aligning CDR3 sequences to IMGT reference sequences. For a sequence to be retained, a match of at least six nucleotides was required to both a V gene segment and a J gene segment. Rearrangements were classified as productive when the CDR3 lacked stop codons and remained in frame with V and J, and all other rearrangements were classified as non-productive. Following IMGT convention, CDR3 was defined as the stretch from the second conserved V-encoded cysteine to the conserved J-encoded phenylalanine. The earlier analysis of fewer than 750 of the donors excluded sequences that lacked an unambiguous match to a single V gene segment. In an earlier analysis of approximately 550 of the donors, V segments were called functional above 56.7% productive rearrangements and were called segregating when the between-donor standard deviation exceeded 5%. A statistical classification framework was developed to diagnose cytomegalovirus status using the catalog of TCR beta chain sequences. In a later analysis, V and J genes were assigned by comparing TCR nucleotide sequences against IMGT/GENE-DB human TR gene sequences. The TCRdist pipeline was used in a later analysis to assign CDR3 sequences and most-parsimonious VDJ recombination scenarios. In a later analysis, each TCR beta chain was defined by its CDR3 amino acid sequence together with its V-gene family, and reads lacking a unique V-gene family were excluded. To address suspected cross-contamination and a sequencing artifact, a later analysis removed around 600 highly shared, low-generation-probability nucleotide sequences. In a later analysis, a clonal expansion index for each public chain was calculated from normalized within-repertoire ranks of inferred template counts. Generation probabilities in a later analysis came from a VDJ recombination model fitted to out-of-frame rearrangements, and those results were checked against IGoR. In a later analysis, TCR-TCR, TCR-HLA and TCR-CMV co-occurrence was scored with hypergeometric tests, and a repertoire-size bias correction was applied to TCR pairs. False discovery rates were estimated in a later analysis by permuting HLA or CMV assignments 20 times. A later analysis grouped co-occurring TCRs with DBSCAN, adding TCRdist sequence similarity when clustering within HLA-allele-positive subsets. Co-occurrence clustering excluded repertoires with fewer than 30,000 or more than 120,000 public chains, plus five with anomalous nucleotide sharing. This is the immuneACCESS table as TCRdb keeps it, with only in-frame sequences that have V and J called. A part of the clones is gone; compared with another copy, unresolved V genes explain less than half, and the rest is unexplained. V, J and clone size were drawn from that table, and D and trimming were deduced from the DNA. The sample table contains 210,000 or so clones; only one count was recorded for over 65% of them. 0.6% to 0.7% of the sample goes to the ten largest clones.

The sample comprised PBMCs. The clonotype was recovered from a man between 18 and 35 years old in good health and CMV-seronegative. The chain was built from TRBV5-8 and TRBJ2-7; the D gene cannot be named for sure. The sequenced DNA is TGTGCCAGCAGGTTATCCGTCTACGAGCAGTACTTC. It encodes CASRLSVYEQYF.